This T cell receptor beta chain is drawn from a study of cytomegalovirus exposure and HLA in healthy donors. The CDR3 is made up of 13 amino acids. Trimming stripped 1 base from V and 9 bases from J, with 12 bases between. Germline-derived CDR1 and CDR2 are LGHNT and FRNRAP. The PCR made use of 60 Vbeta and 13 Jbeta primers. Profiling relied on immunoSEQ multiplex PCR, and the TCRdb table lists in-frame clones only, not all of them. The sample consists of approximately 110,000 clones, over 60% of them appearing once. Input material: PBMCs. The sequence came from a female donor in good health and CMV-seropositive. The genes are TRBV12-5 and TRBJ2-5; D gene ambiguous. The CDR3 loop reads CASGLGATLAQYF. The CDR3, as DNA: TGTGCTAGTGGTTTGGGAGCTACGTTGGCCCAGTACTTC.